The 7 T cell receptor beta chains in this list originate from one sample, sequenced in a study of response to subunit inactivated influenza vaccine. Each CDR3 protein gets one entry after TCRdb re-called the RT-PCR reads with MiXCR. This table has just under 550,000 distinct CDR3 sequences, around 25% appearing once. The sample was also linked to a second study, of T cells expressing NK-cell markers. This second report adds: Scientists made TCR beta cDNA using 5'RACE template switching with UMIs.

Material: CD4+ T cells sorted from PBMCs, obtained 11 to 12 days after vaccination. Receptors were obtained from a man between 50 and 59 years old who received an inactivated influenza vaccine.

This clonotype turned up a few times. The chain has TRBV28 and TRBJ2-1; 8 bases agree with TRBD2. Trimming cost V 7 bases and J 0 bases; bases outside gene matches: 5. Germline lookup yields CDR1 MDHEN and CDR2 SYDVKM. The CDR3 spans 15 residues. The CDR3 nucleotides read TGTGCCAGCACCGGGGGGGGTAGCTCCTACAATGAGCAGTTCTTC. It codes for CASTGGGSSYNEQFF.

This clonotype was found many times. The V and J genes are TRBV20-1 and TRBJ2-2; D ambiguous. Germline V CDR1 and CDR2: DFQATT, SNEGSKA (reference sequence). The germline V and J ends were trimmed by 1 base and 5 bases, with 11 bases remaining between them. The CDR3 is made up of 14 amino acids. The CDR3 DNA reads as TGCAGTGCTAGAGGGAGCCTAGAAACCGGGGAGCTGTTTTTT. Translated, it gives CSARGSLETGELFF.

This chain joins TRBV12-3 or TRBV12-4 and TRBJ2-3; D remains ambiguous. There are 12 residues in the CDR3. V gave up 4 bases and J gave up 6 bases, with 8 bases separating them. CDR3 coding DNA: TGTGCCAGCAGTTCATCCCCCGATACGCAGTATTTT. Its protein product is CASSSSPDTQYF.

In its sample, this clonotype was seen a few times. DNA of the CDR3: TGTGCCAGCACCAGCCTAGCGAACACCGGGGAGCTGTTTTTT. Translation: CASTSLANTGELFF. The chain couples TRBV27 to TRBJ2-2, with D hard to call. The length of the CDR3 is 14 residues. Trimming removed 7 bases from V and 0 bases from J, with 9 bases in between. CDR1 and CDR2 from the germline V gene are MNHEY and SMNVEV (reference sequence).

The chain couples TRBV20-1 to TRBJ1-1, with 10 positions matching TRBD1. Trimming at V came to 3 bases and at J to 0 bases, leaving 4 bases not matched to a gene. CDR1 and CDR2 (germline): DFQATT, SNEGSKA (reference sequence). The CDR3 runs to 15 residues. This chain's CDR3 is CSASRQGALNTEAFF. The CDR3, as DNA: TGCAGTGCTAGTAGACAGGGGGCTTTGAACACTGAAGCTTTCTTT.

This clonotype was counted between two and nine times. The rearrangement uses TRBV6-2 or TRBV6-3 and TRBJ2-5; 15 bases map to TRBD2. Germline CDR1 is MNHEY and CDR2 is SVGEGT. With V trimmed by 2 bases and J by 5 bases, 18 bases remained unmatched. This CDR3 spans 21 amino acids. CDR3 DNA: TGTGCCAGCAGTTACATCCCCCCGGGACTAGCGGGAGGTCCCCCCCGGGAGACCCAGTACTTC. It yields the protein CASSYIPPGLAGGPPRETQYF.

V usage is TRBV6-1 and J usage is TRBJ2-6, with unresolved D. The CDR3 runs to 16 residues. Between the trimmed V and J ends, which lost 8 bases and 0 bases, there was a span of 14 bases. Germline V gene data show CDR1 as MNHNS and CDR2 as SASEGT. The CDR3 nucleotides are TGTGCCAGCTCTCGGATGTCTTTCTCTGGGGCCAACGTCCTGACTTTC. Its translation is CASSRMSFSGANVLTF.